This T cell receptor beta chain is from a study of OX40 agonist ivuxolimab in advanced cancers. Produced via immunoSEQ multiplex PCR; TCRdb's table is partial and in-frame only. The table records around 10,000 clones, approximately 80% of them present only once. Excluded were patients having autoimmune disease history or systemic immunosuppression. CDR3 size: 18 residues. The V gene end was trimmed by 4 bases and the J gene end by 4 bases; junction bases not matched to a gene: 7. CDR1 is SGHVS, CDR2 FQNEAQ, per germline. The chain carries TRBV7-8 and TRBJ2-2, with 15 bases that match TRBD2. The sequencing here drew on CD4+ or CD8+ T cells sorted from blood, taken in a trial of the OX40 agonist ivuxolimab. The sequence came from an adult with an advanced solid tumor such as melanoma, head and neck, liver or kidney cancer. This CDR3 is CASSSWTSGGASTGELFF. DNA of the CDR3: TGTGCCAGCAGCTCCTGGACTAGCGGGGGGGCTAGCACCGGGGAGCTGTTTTTT.